Shown below are 27 T cell receptor beta chains from a single sample sequenced in a study of beta chain features in type 1 diabetes. These receptors have no identified antigens. The study, taken as a whole, reports: Significant though moderate, a shortening of TCRB CDR3s appeared in all four CD4+ subsets of Type 1 diabetes patients.

The authors reverse transcribed all of the isolated RNA, so sequencing captured expressed TCRB transcripts. The method was immunoSEQ multiplex PCR; TCRdb's version includes in-frame clones alone and lacks a portion of them. The table shows some 640,000 clones, with more than 13% occurring only once. The sample was naive CD4+ T cells from blood. Source of these receptors: a man between 18 and 29 years old with type 1 diabetes.

This clone was recorded a few times. The chain uses TRBV2 and TRBJ2-1; possibly TRBD1 or TRBD2 for D (6 bases each). The V and J ends lost 4 bases and 3 bases respectively, with 10 bases between them. The CDR3 consists of 14 residues. The germline gives CDR1 SNHLY, CDR2 FYNNEI. CDR3 residues: CASSVRGDYNEQFF. In DNA form, the CDR3 reads TGTGCCAGCAGTGTTAGGGGGGACTACAATGAGCAGTTCTTC.

Comments on this clone: A read error may account for a junction end that differs from germline. The rearrangement joins TRBV6-5 to TRBJ1-2; 9 bases line up with TRBD1. Germline CDR1 is MNHEY and CDR2 is SVGAGI. The CDR3 is 13 residues long. CDR3: CASTGTGNSGYTF. CDR3 DNA: TGTGCCAGTACCGGGACAGGGAACTCTGGCTACACCTTC.

The chain carries TRBV9 and TRBJ1-2; perhaps TRBD1 as D (6 bases). V lost 0 bases, J lost 10 bases, and 19 bases lay in between. The germline V gene has CDR1 SGDLS and CDR2 YYNGEE. The CDR3 is made up of 15 amino acids. CDR3 sequence: CASSVASTGLLSYTF. In DNA form, the CDR3 reads TGTGCCAGCAGCGTAGCGAGCACAGGGTTGTTGTCCTACACCTTC.

The chain combines TRBV5-4 with TRBJ2-1, with 9 nucleotides matching TRBD2. CDR3 length: 13 residues. J was trimmed by 9 bases and V by 4 bases; bases with no gene match: 5. The germline CDR1 and CDR2 sequences are SGHNT and YYREEE (reference sequence). CDR3: CASSEGLAGEQFF. For the CDR3, the DNA is TGTGCCAGCAGCGAGGGACTAGCTGGTGAGCAGTTCTTC.

This clone turned up a few times. J is TRBJ1-6 and V is TRBV14, with D hard to call. V was shortened by 5 bases and J by 10 bases, with 12 bases between the two germline ends. Looked up from germline, CDR1 is SGHDN and CDR2 is FVKESK. This CDR3 region has 13 residues. The DNA for the CDR3 is TGTGCCAGCAGCTCAAAGTGGCTCTCACCCCTCCACTTT. Residues: CASSSKWLSPLHF.

This sequence joins TRBV6-5 and TRBJ1-4; D not resolved. Trimming removed 5 bases at V and 10 bases at J, with 11 bases between. Germline-derived CDR1 and CDR2 are MNHEY and SVGAGI. The CDR3 spans 12 residues. CDR3 in amino acids: CASSDPEVKLFF. Written as DNA, the CDR3 is TGTGCCAGCAGTGATCCGGAAGTAAAACTGTTTTTT.

The gene calls are TRBV30 and TRBJ1-2; possible D gene TRBD1, 5 bases. V was trimmed by 7 bases and J by 4 bases, leaving 10 bases between them. Germline loops: CDR1 GTSNPN, CDR2 SVGIG (reference sequence). The CDR3 contains 11 residues. CDR3 nucleotide sequence: TGTGCCTTCGACAGATTCTATGGCTACACCTTC. Its translation is CAFDRFYGYTF.

CDR3 in amino acids: CASRSSGGAETQYF. The DNA for the CDR3 is TGTGCCAGCAGATCTAGCGGGGGGGCCGAGACCCAGTACTTC. The genes are TRBV7-2 and TRBJ2-5, with 12 bases that match TRBD2. Losses at the gene ends were 6 bases for V and 5 bases for J; bases not matched to a gene: 4. Germline CDR1 reads SGHTA; CDR2 reads FQGNSA. The length of the CDR3 is 14 residues.

CDR3 in DNA: TGTGCCAGCAGCTTAGAGGGTTTTTCTGGGGCCAACGTCCTGACTTTC. It yields the protein CASSLEGFSGANVLTF. The rearrangement links TRBV7-6 to TRBJ2-6; D ambiguous. The germline CDR1 and CDR2 sequences are SGHVS and FNYEAQ. Trimming cost V 1 base and J 1 base, with 8 bases left between them. The CDR3 loop spans 16 amino acids.

The chain carries TRBV7-9 and TRBJ1-1, with D perhaps TRBD1 (5 bases). Trimming removed 5 bases at V and 1 base at J, with 17 bases between. The CDR3 covers 16 residues. In germline, CDR1 is SEHNR, CDR2 FQNEAQ (reference sequence). CDR3 sequence reads: CASSLGHPWGNTEAFF. CDR3 DNA: TGTGCCAGCAGCCTTGGACACCCCTGGGGGAACACTGAAGCTTTCTTT.

About this clone: Distinct nucleotide sequences in the sample also encode this CDR3. This chain uses TRBV18 with TRBJ2-3; tentatively, D is TRBD1 or TRBD2 (5 bases each). This CDR3 has 14 residues. Per germline, CDR1 KGHSH and CDR2 LQKENI. Trimming removed 0 bases at V and 2 bases at J, with 6 bases between. CDR3 bases: TGTGCCAGCTCACCACCGGGGACCACAGATACGCAGTATTTT. It encodes CASSPPGTTDTQYF.

The genes are TRBV6-6 and TRBJ1-2; 9 bases agree with TRBD1. The CDR3 loop spans 15 amino acids. V shed 2 bases and J 7 bases; nucleotides not matched to a gene: 8. CDR1 and CDR2 from the germline V gene are MNHNY and SVGAGI (reference sequence). CDR3 residues: CASSYTEQGAFGYTF. The CDR3 DNA is TGTGCCAGCAGTTACACGGAACAGGGGGCGTTTGGCTACACCTTC.

This clone was detected only a few times. The rearrangement uses TRBV7-9 and TRBJ1-2; 12 bases line up with TRBD1. The CDR3 contains 15 residues. Per germline, CDR1 SEHNR and CDR2 FQNEAQ (reference sequence). Unmatched junction bases numbered 5, after V lost 3 bases and J lost 6 bases. Written as DNA, the CDR3 is TGTGCCAGCAGCTTCTCCGGGACAGGGGGCAATGGCTACACCTTC. This encodes CASSFSGTGGNGYTF.

This clone was observed a few times. The rearrangement uses TRBV7-9 and TRBJ2-7; unclear D gene. V lost 6 bases, J lost 0 bases, and 12 bases lay in between. Germline values: CDR1 SEHNR, CDR2 FQNEAQ (reference sequence). The CDR3 spans 14 residues. CDR3 residues: CASSSDTLSYEQYF. DNA for the CDR3: TGTGCCAGCAGTTCAGACACGCTCTCCTACGAGCAGTACTTC.

This rearrangement joins TRBV30 to TRBJ1-3; D ambiguous. Trimming shortened V by 2 bases and J by 0 bases, and 11 bases separated the two germline ends. There are 15 residues in the CDR3. The germline V gene encodes CDR1 GTSNPN and CDR2 SVGIG (reference sequence). CDR3 loop: CAWSRTVYSGNTIYF. Here the CDR3 DNA reads TGTGCCTGGAGTAGGACCGTCTACTCTGGAAACACCATATATTTT.

The chain links TRBV5-8 to TRBJ2-7; D remains ambiguous. Germline V gene data show CDR1 as SGHTS and CDR2 as YDEGEE. The CDR3 spans 13 residues. Trimming stripped 1 base from V and 7 bases from J, with 12 bases between. The CDR3 loop is CASSLLGSLEQYF. Written as DNA, the CDR3 is TGTGCCAGCAGCTTGTTAGGATCTTTGGAGCAGTACTTC.

The chain employs TRBV10-3 and TRBJ1-1; D perhaps matches TRBD1 (5 bases). In germline, CDR1 is ENHRY, CDR2 SYGVKD. This CDR3 comprises 13 residues. Trimming stripped 4 bases from V and 2 bases from J, with 8 bases between. CDR3 in DNA: TGTGCCATCAGTGCGCAGGGAAACACTGAAGCTTTCTTT. It yields the protein CAISAQGNTEAFF.

This clone was counted a few times. V gene TRBV5-6 combines with J gene TRBJ1-1; D unresolved. The V gene lost 0 bases and the J gene lost 1 base, with 13 bases spanning the gap. The germline CDR1 and CDR2 sequences are SGHDT and YYEEEE. This CDR3 contains 16 residues. This CDR3 reads CASSLEVDRPNTEAFF. CDR3 DNA: TGTGCCAGCAGCTTGGAGGTAGATAGACCGAACACTGAAGCTTTCTTT.

CDR3 DNA: TGTGCCAGCAGTTACTCGGACAGGAATCAGCCCCAGCATTTT. Protein sequence: CASSYSDRNQPQHF. The chain couples TRBV6-6 to TRBJ1-5; 7 positions agree with TRBD1. Germline CDR1 and CDR2: MNHNY and SVGAGI (reference sequence). V was clipped by 0 bases and J by 4 bases; unmatched bases: 0. The CDR3 consists of 14 residues.

The rearrangement uses TRBV6-5 and TRBJ2-1; no clear D gene. Germline-derived CDR1 and CDR2 are MNHEY and SVGAGI. V lost 4 bases to trimming and J lost 8 bases, with 12 bases between them. The CDR3 has 13 amino acids. Here the CDR3 DNA reads TGTGCCAGCAGTTCCCCATTCAGCGATGAGCAGTTCTTC. Translating it yields CASSSPFSDEQFF.

This clone was seen a handful of times. This chain links TRBV5-4 with TRBJ1-1; D is possibly TRBD1 (6 bases). Germline V gene lookup returns CDR1 SGHNT and CDR2 YYREEE (reference sequence). Trimming took 5 bases from V and 4 from J, leaving 9 bases between them. This CDR3 comprises 12 residues. The CDR3 spells CASSLQGTEAFF. CDR3 coding DNA: TGTGCCAGCAGTCTACAGGGCACTGAAGCTTTCTTT.

The CDR3 protein is CASSSSGGAIPYEQYF. The CDR3 coding sequence is TGTGCCAGCAGTTCCTCAGGGGGCGCGATCCCCTACGAGCAGTACTTC. The J gene is TRBJ2-7, the V gene TRBV28; the match to TRBD1 covers 8 bases. Germline V lookup: CDR1 MDHEN, CDR2 SYDVKM. V trimming: 4 bases; J trimming: 2 bases; junction bases outside the gene matches: 10. This CDR3 comprises 16 residues.

This chain uses TRBV30 with TRBJ2-7; 8 bases map to TRBD1. V gave up 2 bases and J gave up 7 bases; unmatched junction bases: 7. The CDR3 loop spans 13 amino acids. Germline V gene sequence: CDR1 GTSNPN, CDR2 SVGIG (reference sequence). The CDR3 sequence is CAWSLRQGREQYF. The CDR3, as DNA: TGTGCCTGGAGTCTCCGACAGGGGAGAGAGCAGTACTTC.

The rearrangement links TRBV10-3 to TRBJ2-7; D may match TRBD1 or TRBD2 (5 bases each). Per germline, CDR1 ENHRY and CDR2 SYGVKD. This CDR3 contains 13 residues. V gave up 10 bases and J gave up 3 bases, with 16 bases separating them. The CDR3 sequence is CASYGDGSYEQYF. CDR3 sequence (DNA): TGTGCCAGTTACGGGGACGGCAGCTACGAGCAGTACTTC.

J is TRBJ2-1 and V is TRBV7-9; D unresolved. CDR1 and CDR2 (germline): SEHNR, FQNEAQ (reference sequence). V lost 1 base to trimming and J lost 0 bases, with 4 bases between them. This CDR3 region has 14 residues. The chain's CDR3 is CASSLGASYNEQFF. CDR3 nucleotide sequence: TGTGCCAGCAGCTTAGGGGCCTCCTACAATGAGCAGTTCTTC.

This clone has more than one count but fewer than ten. The chain links TRBV7-9 to TRBJ1-1; TRBD1 is a possible D gene (5 bases). Germline CDR1 reads SEHNR; CDR2 reads FQNEAQ (reference sequence). Trimming removed 1 base from V and 11 bases from J, with 14 bases in between. This CDR3 is built from 13 residues. Here the CDR3 reads CASSLGLQATAFF. The DNA of the CDR3 is TGTGCCAGCAGCTTAGGTTTACAGGCGACGGCTTTCTTT.

The V and J genes are TRBV7-2 and TRBJ2-5, with 7 bases matching TRBD1. CDR1 is SGHTA, CDR2 FQGNSA, per germline. V was pared by 5 bases and J by 2 bases, with 8 bases of the junction left unmatched. This CDR3 is 15 amino acids long. CDR3 bases: TGTGCCAGCAGCCCGCGGACAGGCTCGCAAGAGACCCAGTACTTC. Translating it yields CASSPRTGSQETQYF.